Listed below are T cell receptor beta chains from one sample, sequenced in a study of T-cell memory formation after mild COVID-19. Via MiXCR, TCRdb re-called the 5' RACE reads, giving one row per CDR3 protein. The sample holds a few hundred thousand distinct CDR3 sequences, around 19% seen once. The sequencing sample was made of PBMCs or a T cell subset sorted from them (not recorded which). These receptors were taken from a man aged 18 to 30 who had mild COVID-19 (a few samples of this study predate the infection). Cell type and time point are not known. The CDR3 runs from the conserved cysteine through the conserved F or W. Size is omitted from some rows. Given values are once, few, many or a class for expanded clones.

j_call	v_call	clone_size	cdr3_aa
TRBJ2-5	TRBV9	few	CASSVATGRETQYF
TRBJ1-1	TRBV5-1	few	CASSFIGRLNTEAFF
TRBJ2-2	TRBV7-2	few	CASSLLRNTGELFF
TRBJ1-2	TRBV10-2	-	CASSEDRGNYGYTF
TRBJ2-7	TRBV18	many	CASSRESYEQYF
TRBJ1-1	TRBV6-5	few	CASRSTLNTEAFF
TRBJ2-5	TRBV3-1	-	CASSQDLETQYF
TRBJ2-2	TRBV20-1	-	CSAVTGTGTGELFF
TRBJ2-1	TRBV27	-	CASSSSGGSIDEQFF
TRBJ2-7	TRBV3-1	few	CASSQGTGSWYEQYF
TRBJ2-3	TRBV20-1	-	CSARLGQGADTQYF
TRBJ2-3	TRBV4-1	many	CASSRTATDTQYF
TRBJ2-2	TRBV7-7	-	CASSLVSTGELFF
TRBJ2-5	TRBV7-3	-	CASSLMSGPQETQYF
TRBJ1-5	TRBV20-1	-	CSASGGAGQPQHF
TRBJ2-5	TRBV12-3/TRBV12-4	few	CASSHGATETQYF
TRBJ2-5	TRBV29-1	few	CSAGLDGTQYF
TRBJ2-5	TRBV20-1	few	CSASDLAVETQYF
TRBJ2-1	TRBV5-5	-	CASSSRQDQSYNEQFF
TRBJ2-7	TRBV7-9	few	CASSLTGSPGGQYF
TRBJ2-3	TRBV7-2	few	CASSRGLADLDTQYF
TRBJ2-3	TRBV7-9	-	CASSSRQNTDTQYF
TRBJ1-5	TRBV25-1	-	CASEGGRNQPQHF
TRBJ2-3	TRBV4-3	-	CASSPYGASGGNTDTQYF
TRBJ1-2	TRBV5-1	few	CASSNAGQVYGYTF
TRBJ2-5	TRBV6-2/TRBV6-3	few	CASSYPGRGGETQYF
TRBJ1-2	TRBV10-3	few	CAISETRTGNYGYTF
TRBJ2-3	TRBV2	few	CASSEVGSSGGARTDTQYF
TRBJ1-1	TRBV20-1	-	CSAIKRVNTEAFF
TRBJ1-4	TRBV5-1	-	CASSPGPGPNEKLFF
TRBJ2-7	TRBV29-1	-	CSVAQGPHEQYF
TRBJ1-6	TRBV5-1	few	CASSLFSAGSNSPLHF
TRBJ2-1	TRBV12-3/TRBV12-4	-	CASITAPLGTSNNEQFF
TRBJ2-3	TRBV7-9	-	CASSLPPLADTQYF
TRBJ1-2	TRBV12-3/TRBV12-4	-	CASSFSQGGGYTF
TRBJ2-5	TRBV3-1	many	CASSQEGRETQYF
TRBJ1-2	TRBV7-2	-	CASSGPGTAWGYTF